The 27 T cell receptor beta chains below all came from one sample that was sequenced in a study of blood T cell repertoires in COVID-19. Generated by immunoSEQ multiplex PCR, the TCRdb table keeps only in-frame clones and is missing some. The table lists approximately 280,000 clones, around nine tenths of them singletons. The sample comprised peripheral blood. These receptors all stem from a man aged 35-49 years with acute or convalescent COVID-19.

The chain employs TRBV7-9 and TRBJ1-1; D is unresolved. V was clipped by 5 bases and J by 1 base, with 8 bases between them. CDR1 SEHNR and CDR2 FQNEAQ come from the germline V gene (reference sequence). The CDR3 length is 13 residues. DNA of the CDR3: TGTGCCAGCAGCACGGGATCGAACACTGAAGCTTTCTTT. Amino acid sequence: CASSTGSNTEAFF.

The V call is TRBV6-2 or TRBV6-3, the J call TRBJ1-2; tentative D call: TRBD1 (6 bases). V was cut by 5 bases and J by 2 bases, with 9 bases left in between. The CDR3 runs to 13 residues. In germline, CDR1 is MNHEY, CDR2 SVGEGT. The CDR3 coding sequence is TGTGCCAGCAGTCCAGGGGCGAACTATGGCTACACCTTC. Protein sequence: CASSPGANYGYTF.

A remark on this clone: Other DNA sequences in this sample translate to the same CDR3. The J gene is TRBJ2-3, the V gene TRBV11-3, with D hard to call. This CDR3 is 12 amino acids long. Trimming took 3 bases from V and 2 from J, leaving 3 bases between them. CDR1 and CDR2 from the germline V gene are SGHNT and YENEEA. The CDR3 loop reads CASSFHTDTQYF. Written as DNA, the CDR3 is TGTGCCAGCAGCTTCCACACAGATACGCAGTATTTT.

This chain links TRBV4-1 with TRBJ2-7; TRBD1 agrees at 9 bases. The CDR3 extends over 15 amino acids. Germline assignment: CDR1 MGHRA and CDR2 YSYEKL. Losses at the gene ends were 2 bases for V and 3 bases for J; bases not matched to a gene: 5. The CDR3 loop reads CASSQSLGQGYEQYF. In DNA, the CDR3 is TGCGCCAGCAGCCAAAGTTTGGGACAGGGCTACGAGCAGTACTTC.

This chain uses TRBV7-8 with TRBJ1-2, with TRBD1 identical over 8 bases. The length of the CDR3 is 13 residues. Germline CDR1 SGHVS, CDR2 FQNEAQ. V was clipped by 3 bases and J by 6 bases; unmatched bases: 3. The CDR3 loop reads CASSFRQGNGYTF. CDR3 bases: TGTGCCAGCAGCTTCAGACAGGGGAATGGCTACACCTTC. Supplemented by reference TRBV7-8 and TRBJ1-2, the full variable domain reads GAGVSQSPRYKVAKRGQDVALRCDPISGHVSLFWYQQALGQGPEFLTYFQNEAQLDKSGLPSDRFFAERPEGSVSTLKIQRTQQEDSAVYLCASSFRQGNGYTFGSGTRLTVV.

This rearrangement joins TRBV4-2 to TRBJ1-1; unclear D gene. The CDR3 covers 15 residues. With 6 bases removed from V and 2 bases from J, the gap between germline ends came to 16 bases. The germline V gene encodes CDR1 LGHNA and CDR2 YNFKEQ. The chain's CDR3 is CASRKIGDHNTEAFF. CDR3 DNA: TGTGCCAGCAGGAAGATTGGAGATCATAACACTGAAGCTTTCTTT.

The chain carries TRBV5-5 and TRBJ2-3; a possible D gene is TRBD1 (6 bases). Trimming pared 4 bases from V and 5 bases from J, leaving 17 bases between. CDR1 is SGHKS, CDR2 YYEKEE, per germline (reference sequence). The CDR3 is made up of 15 amino acids. CDR3 region: CASSPWVRGGDTQYF. The CDR3 nucleotides read TGTGCCAGCAGCCCCTGGGTGCGAGGGGGAGATACGCAGTATTTT.

This chain connects TRBV2 to TRBJ1-5; no clear D. Trimming shortened V by 7 bases and J by 0 bases, and 13 bases separated the two germline ends. The germline V gene has CDR1 SNHLY and CDR2 FYNNEI. This CDR3 has 15 amino acids. The CDR3 coding sequence is TGTGCCAGCAATTCAGATTCTTATAGCAATCAGCCCCAGCATTTT. This sequence encodes CASNSDSYSNQPQHF.

The chain carries TRBV14 and TRBJ1-2; 7 positions match TRBD1. Germline V gene data show CDR1 as SGHDN and CDR2 as FVKESK. The CDR3 covers 17 residues. The V gene end was trimmed by 0 bases and the J gene end by 4 bases; junction bases not matched to a gene: 11. In DNA form, the CDR3 reads TGTGCCAGCAGCCAAGATTTAGTGAGGGGGCATGTCTATGGCTACACCTTC. This codes for CASSQDLVRGHVYGYTF.

The chain couples TRBV27 to TRBJ1-2; TRBD1 is a possible D gene (6 bases). The CDR3 extends over 13 amino acids. Germline CDR1 and CDR2: MNHEY and SMNVEV (reference sequence). V was clipped by 7 bases and J by 4 bases, with 13 bases between them. The CDR3 here is CASTPGGAYGYTF. In nucleotides, the CDR3 is TGTGCCAGCACTCCTGGGGGGGCCTATGGCTACACCTTC.

The CDR3 loop reads CASSPTVGRGQSMQYF. CDR3 in DNA: TGCGCCAGCAGCCCGACGGTGGGCAGGGGGCAGTCGATGCAGTACTTC. The chain has TRBV5-1 and TRBJ2-7; 8 positions agree with TRBD1. This CDR3 region has 16 residues. The germline CDR1 and CDR2 sequences are SGHRS and YFSETQ. The junction had 18 bases not matched to a gene; V was cut back by 4 bases and J by 9 bases.

The chain carries TRBV13 and TRBJ2-1, with 10 nucleotides matching TRBD2. Unmatched junction bases numbered 6, after V lost 5 bases and J lost 5 bases. The germline gives CDR1 PRHDT, CDR2 FYEKMQ (reference sequence). CDR3 length equals 15 residues. The CDR3 DNA reads TGTGCCAGCAGCCCAGGGACTAGCGACGACAATGAGCAGTTCTTC. It encodes CASSPGTSDDNEQFF.

This clone was found once. The J gene is TRBJ1-4, the V gene TRBV18; D unresolved. The germline V gene has CDR1 KGHSH and CDR2 LQKENI. V was clipped by 1 base and J by 3 bases, with 12 bases between them. The CDR3 runs 16 residues. The CDR3 region is CASSPRGFEANEKLFF. DNA for the CDR3: TGTGCCAGCTCACCACGAGGTTTTGAGGCTAATGAAAAACTGTTTTTT.

V gene TRBV3-1 (or the pseudogene TRBV3-2) combines with J gene TRBJ2-7; possible D gene TRBD2, 6 bases. V lost 0 bases to trimming and J lost 6 bases, with 15 bases between them. CDR1 is LGHDT, CDR2 YNNKEL, per germline (reference sequence). This CDR3 comprises 15 residues. Written as DNA, the CDR3 is TGTGCCAGCAGCCAAGATCGGCGAGCGGGTGGCGAGCAGTACTTC. It is translated as CASSQDRRAGGEQYF.

J is TRBJ2-2 and V is TRBV12-3 or TRBV12-4; a weak D match, TRBD2 (6 bases). CDR3 length equals 10 residues. Trimming removed 5 bases at V and 12 bases at J, with 7 bases between. The CDR3 is CASSGGKLFF. As DNA, the CDR3 is TGTGCCAGCAGTGGGGGGAAGCTGTTTTTT.

This clone appeared a single time. This chain links TRBV25-1 with TRBJ1-2, with a possible D match to TRBD1 (6 bases). This CDR3 is 16 amino acids long. The germline V gene encodes CDR1 MGHDK and CDR2 SYGVNS. The V end lost 0 bases, the J end lost 4 bases, and 15 bases lay between the germline ends. CDR3 sequence (DNA): TGTGCCAGCAGTGAATATGGGGACACTTTTCTCTATGGCTACACCTTC. Its protein product is CASSEYGDTFLYGYTF.

The chain combines TRBV9 with TRBJ2-3, with 14 bases fitting TRBD2. Germline-derived CDR1 and CDR2 are SGDLS and YYNGEE. The CDR3 spans 17 residues. J gave up 6 bases and V 2 bases, and 8 bases lay outside the gene matches. The CDR3 region is CASSVGGLAGAGDTQYF. CDR3 DNA: TGTGCCAGCAGCGTCGGGGGACTAGCGGGGGCAGGTGATACGCAGTATTTT.

V is TRBV11-2 and J is TRBJ2-1, with TRBD1 matching 9 bases. The CDR3 has 14 residues. The germline V gene encodes CDR1 SGHAT and CDR2 FQNNGV. V gave up 3 bases and J gave up 9 bases; unmatched junction bases: 6. The CDR3 region is CASSLKQGAREQFF. As DNA, the CDR3 is TGTGCCAGCAGCTTGAAACAGGGGGCGCGTGAGCAGTTCTTC.

The chain recombines TRBV12-5 with TRBJ2-7, with D possibly TRBD2 on 5 matching bases. V lost 0 bases to trimming and J lost 2 bases, with 14 bases between them. The germline gives CDR1 LGHNT, CDR2 FRNRAP. The CDR3 has 16 amino acids. The CDR3 sequence: CASGLVLGGNPYEQYF. The CDR3 DNA reads TGTGCTAGTGGTTTGGTACTTGGAGGCAACCCCTACGAGCAGTACTTC.

This clone was observed a handful of times. J is TRBJ2-7 and V is TRBV2, with a possible D match to TRBD1 (5 bases). The V gene's germline CDR1 is SNHLY and CDR2 FYNNEI. V was cut by 8 bases and J by 6 bases, with 17 bases left in between. The CDR3 runs to 13 residues. CDR3 sequence reads: CASGVRTTGEQYF. The CDR3 DNA sequence: TGTGCCAGCGGAGTCCGGACAACCGGCGAGCAGTACTTC.

This chain uses TRBV12-3 or TRBV12-4 with TRBJ2-7, with a possible D match to TRBD2 (5 bases). This CDR3 is built from 13 residues. Trimming removed 4 bases from V and 5 bases from J, with 12 bases in between. CDR3 bases: TGTGCCAGCAGTTACTCCACTAGAAACGAGCAGTACTTC. Residues: CASSYSTRNEQYF.

The chain is built from TRBV19 and TRBJ1-2; D perhaps matches TRBD1 (6 bases). Germline CDR1 LNHDA, CDR2 SQIVND (reference sequence). V lost 3 bases and J lost 1, with 18 bases in between. The CDR3 totals 17 residues. CDR3 DNA sequence: TGTGCCAGTAGTATGGTTAGCGGGGGGGCGCTTAACTATGGCTACACCTTC. Protein: CASSMVSGGALNYGYTF.

This clone has a single count. The chain joins TRBV25-1 to TRBJ2-6; possible D gene TRBD2, 5 bases. The CDR3 spans 15 residues. V lost 9 bases to trimming and J lost 1 base, with 13 bases between them. CDR1 MGHDK and CDR2 SYGVNS come from the germline V gene. CDR3 loop: CASGLGGSGANVLTF. The CDR3 DNA reads as TGTGCCAGTGGACTCGGAGGTTCTGGGGCCAACGTCCTGACTTTC.

This clone was seen a single time. V and J are TRBV2 and TRBJ2-1, with 9 bases fitting TRBD2. The V segment lost 8 bases and the J segment 6 bases; nucleotides outside the gene matches: 8. In germline, CDR1 is SNHLY, CDR2 FYNNEI. The CDR3 is made up of 14 amino acids. The CDR3 DNA reads TGTGCCAGCGCCGAGCGGCGGGGGGGCAATGAGCAGTTCTTC. Protein product: CASAERRGGNEQFF.

In this sample, this clone turned up a few times. This rearrangement joins TRBV30 to TRBJ1-2, with a tentative D call TRBD1 (6 bases). The V end lost 0 bases, the J end lost 8 bases, and 13 bases lay between the germline ends. Germline values: CDR1 GTSNPN, CDR2 SVGIG (reference sequence). This CDR3 comprises 13 residues. For the CDR3, the DNA is TGTGCCTGGAGTGTACGGGGGGCTAACGGCTACACCTTC. Translating it yields CAWSVRGANGYTF. Using reference TRBV30 and TRBJ1-2 for the parts outside the CDR3, the full variable domain is SQTIHQWPATLVQPVGSPLSLECTVEGTSNPNLYWYRQAAGRGLQLLFYSVGIGQISSEVPQNLSASRPQDRQFILSSKKLLLSDSGFYLCAWSVRGANGYTFGSGTRLTVV.

This rearrangement joins TRBV24-1 to TRBJ2-3; a weak D match, TRBD1 (6 bases). V was cut by 4 bases and J by 5 bases, with 15 bases left in between. This CDR3 region has 15 residues. The germline V gene encodes CDR1 KGHDR and CDR2 SFDVKD. CDR3 region: CATSESSGVKDTQYF. The CDR3 DNA is TGTGCCACCAGTGAATCATCAGGGGTAAAAGATACGCAGTATTTT.

The rearrangement links TRBV6-5 to TRBJ2-7, with D tentatively TRBD1 (5 bases). Germline CDR1 reads MNHEY; CDR2 reads SVGAGI. This CDR3 region has 12 residues. V lost 6 bases, J lost 5 bases, and 11 bases lay in between. The CDR3 loop is CASSTRVHEQYF. The DNA for the CDR3 is TGTGCCAGCAGCACCAGGGTCCACGAGCAGTACTTC.